These 5 T cell receptor beta chains came from one sample sequenced in a study of pediatric ulcerative colitis. Data came from immunoSEQ multiplex PCR; TCRdb stores just in-frame clones and leaves some out. This sample yields 55,000 to 80,000 clones, of which 77% are seen a single time; over 4% belongs to the top ten. Sequencing was carried out using blood. These receptors were collected from a boy younger than 18 with moderate ulcerative colitis.

V gene TRBV18 combines with J gene TRBJ2-1; 7 nucleotides line up with TRBD2. This CDR3 has 19 amino acids. V was clipped by 6 bases and J by 0 bases; unmatched bases: 17. The germline gives CDR1 KGHSH, CDR2 LQKENI. CDR3 sequence (DNA): TGTGCCAGCTCGCTAAAGCGGGACCATGGCGGGAGCTCCTACAATGAGCAGTTCTTC. It codes for CASSLKRDHGGSSYNEQFF.

This clone has only one observation. The chain recombines TRBV19 with TRBJ1-5; 8 bases align to TRBD1. The CDR3 runs 15 residues. Germline lookup yields CDR1 LNHDA and CDR2 SQIVND (reference sequence). V shed 6 bases and J 4 bases; nucleotides not matched to a gene: 8. This CDR3 is CASSGQGSGNQPQHF. The DNA of the CDR3 is TGTGCCAGTAGCGGACAGGGTTCGGGAAATCAGCCCCAGCATTTT.

V gene TRBV14 combines with J gene TRBJ2-7; 7 nucleotides align to TRBD2. The CDR3 has 19 amino acids. J lost 4 bases, V lost 0 bases, and 18 bases had no gene match. Per the germline V gene, CDR1 is SGHDN and CDR2 is FVKESK. The CDR3 sequence is CASSQDRASGNFFGYEQYF. The DNA for the CDR3 is TGTGCCAGCAGCCAAGACCGGGCTAGCGGAAACTTCTTTGGGTACGAGCAGTACTTC.

This sequence joins TRBV9 and TRBJ2-3; D remains unclear. CDR3 length: 12 residues. Per the germline V gene, CDR1 is SGDLS and CDR2 is YYNGEE. V was pared by 0 bases and J by 5 bases, with 4 bases between. CDR3 region: CASSVGGDTQYF. The DNA for the CDR3 is TGTGCCAGCAGCGTAGGGGGAGATACGCAGTATTTT.

A few counts support this clone. CDR3 nucleotide sequence: TGTGCCAGCAGCTTAGATGTGGCAGGGGCGGTCAGTAATTCACCCCTCCACTTT. Its protein is CASSLDVAGAVSNSPLHF. The V and J genes are TRBV11-2 and TRBJ1-6; possible D gene TRBD1, 6 bases. CDR1 is SGHAT, CDR2 FQNNGV, per germline. CDR3 size: 18 residues. Trimming took 0 bases from V and 6 from J, leaving 18 bases between them.